This T cell receptor beta chain stems from a study of T cells expressing NK-cell markers. Broader study findings: These clonotypes also led the CD3+CD56-NKG2C+ fraction in several donors.

Remarks on this clonotype: Its specificity is not known.

This CDR3 is 14 amino acids long. Germline CDR1 KGHDR, CDR2 SFDVKD. TCR beta libraries carry UMIs added by 5'RACE template switching. TCRdb reprocessed the 5' RACE reads and stores each CDR3 protein as one record, lacking DNA. Across fewer than 400,000 distinct CDR3 sequences, the top ten clones capture around 10% of the sample. The V call is TRBV24-1, the J call TRBJ1-5; TCRdb lists TRBD1, though no DNA is available to test this call. The clonotype originates from a woman aged 45-59 years in good health. Sequenced sample: blood T cells: a sorted CD56 or NKG2C T cell subset, CD4+ or CD8+ T cells, or bulk PBMC T cells (not recorded which). The CDR3 spells CATSDLTGNQPQHF.